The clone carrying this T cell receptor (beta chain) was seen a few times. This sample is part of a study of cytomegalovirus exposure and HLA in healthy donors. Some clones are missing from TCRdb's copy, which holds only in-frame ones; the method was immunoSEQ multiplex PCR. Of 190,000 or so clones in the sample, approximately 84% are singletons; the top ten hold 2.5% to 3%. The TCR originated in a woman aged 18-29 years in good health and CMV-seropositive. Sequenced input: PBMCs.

CDR3 amino acids: CASMGSSYEQYF. CDR3 DNA: TGTGCCAGCATGGGCAGCTCCTACGAGCAGTACTTC. The chain couples TRBV2 to TRBJ2-7; no firm D call. The germline V gene has CDR1 SNHLY and CDR2 FYNNEI. Trimming took off 7 bases at V and 0 bases at J, with 7 bases between the two ends. There are 12 residues in the CDR3.